This T cell receptor (beta chain) is drawn from a study of neurological immune-mediated disorders. Points from the study as a whole: Grouping of repertoires by phylogeny put those of 18 of 34 multiple sclerosis patients into a single related-CDR3 cluster, a possible signature.

The CDR3 consists of 15 residues. Trimming removed 1 base at V and 4 bases at J, with 12 bases between. This clonotype was seen ten or more times. The antigen remains unidentified. TCRdb used MiXCR to reprocess the 5' RACE reads, holding one entry per CDR3 protein. The sample gives approximately 100,000 distinct CDR3 sequences, 3% to 4% of which show up once; 5% to 7.5% is in the top ten. The sequencing input was PBMCs. The rearrangement links TRBV12-3 or TRBV12-4 to TRBJ2-3, with D perhaps TRBD2 (6 bases). This sequence was found in a woman aged 18 to 35 with multiple sclerosis. Written as DNA, the CDR3 is TGTGCCAGCAGTTTAGGCGGGAAGGTGTCAGATACGCAGTATTTT. Amino acid sequence: CASSLGGKVSDTQYF.